This T cell receptor beta chain stems from a study of blood T cells in healthy people across ages. General study findings and limits: Estimated diversity that came from one million T cells was considered an underestimate.

It was with a sample-barcoded 5' primer and a J-beta primer mix that a second PCR of roughly 7 to 12 cycles was run. TCRdb redid the calling of the 5' RACE reads with MiXCR, one entry per CDR3 protein. The repertoire has roughly 1,500,000 distinct CDR3 sequences, roughly 30% of them found once; the top ten carry 10% to 12%. The V gene lost 3 bases and the J gene lost 5 bases, with 13 bases spanning the gap. Looked up from germline, CDR1 is DFQATT and CDR2 is SNEGSKA (reference sequence). This CDR3 has 13 amino acids. In regard to this clonotype: Its antigen is as yet unknown.

The clonotype originates from a woman younger than 45 in good health. This chain connects TRBV20-1 to TRBJ2-5; possibly TRBD1 or TRBD2 for D (5 bases each). The sequenced sample consisted of blood. CDR3 region: CSARGPHGETQYF. The DNA for the CDR3 is TGCAGTGCTAGGGGACCTCACGGGGAGACCCAGTACTTC.